These 20 T cell receptor beta chains originate from one sample sequenced in a study of blood T cell repertoires in COVID-19. Method: immunoSEQ multiplex PCR; TCRdb's copy keeps in-frame clones and lacks some. This sample has about 370,000 clones, with roughly nine tenths found just once. Sequencing was done on a sample of PBMCs or T cells enriched from blood (not recorded which). The receptor set was obtained from a woman aged 30 to 39 who had recovered from COVID-19.

The J gene is TRBJ2-7, the V gene TRBV5-1; 7 bases line up with TRBD2. The CDR3 consists of 14 residues. Germline V gives CDR1 SGHRS, CDR2 YFSETQ. The V and J ends lost 0 bases and 0 bases, in that order; junction bases with no gene match: 0. CDR3 protein: CASSLASGSYEQYF. CDR3 coding DNA: TGCGCCAGCAGCTTGGCTAGCGGCTCCTACGAGCAGTACTTC. Full variable domain (outside the CDR3, taken from reference TRBV5-1 and TRBJ2-7): KAGVTQTPRYLIKTRGQQVTLSCSPISGHRSVSWYQQTPGQGLQFLFEYFSETQRNKGNFPGRFSGRQFSNSRSEMNVSTLELGDSALYLCASSLASGSYEQYFGPGTRLTVT.

V is TRBV11-2 and J is TRBJ2-7; possible D gene TRBD2, 6 bases. CDR3 length: 16 amino acids. Per germline, CDR1 SGHAT and CDR2 FQNNGV. Between the trimmed V and J ends, which lost 4 bases and 0 bases, there was a span of 16 bases. The CDR3 sequence: CASSYSPGGNSYEQYF. In nucleotides, the CDR3 is TGTGCCAGCAGCTACTCACCGGGCGGGAACTCCTACGAGCAGTACTTC.

This clone has a count of ten or more. The chain has TRBV5-5 and TRBJ2-7; the D gene is possibly TRBD1 (5 bases). Germline CDR1 is SGHKS and CDR2 is YYEKEE (reference sequence). The V gene lost 1 base and the J gene lost 4 bases, with 15 bases spanning the gap. This CDR3 is built from 15 residues. The CDR3 region is CASSLRWPGSYEQYF. The CDR3 coding sequence is TGTGCCAGCAGCTTGAGATGGCCAGGGTCGTACGAGCAGTACTTC. Full variable domain (missing parts from reference TRBV5-5 and TRBJ2-7): DAGVTQSPTHLIKTRGQQVTLRCSPISGHKSVSWYQQVLGQGPQFIFQYYEKEERGRGNFPDRFSARQFPNYSSELNVNALLLGDSALYLCASSLRWPGSYEQYFGPGTRLTVT.

The chain employs TRBV7-6 and TRBJ1-5; no clear D gene. The CDR3 is made up of 15 amino acids. V was shortened by 2 bases and J by 2 bases, with 10 bases between the two germline ends. Germline V CDR1 and CDR2: SGHVS, FNYEAQ. The CDR3 region is CASSLLAAGNQPQHF. CDR3 in DNA: TGTGCCAGCAGCTTATTAGCGGCAGGCAATCAGCCCCAGCATTTT.

The J gene is TRBJ2-1, the V gene TRBV6-5; D is undetermined. Deletions cut 0 bases from V and 2 bases from J, with 5 bases between. Per germline, CDR1 MNHEY and CDR2 SVGAGI. The CDR3 spans 14 residues. The CDR3 loop reads CASSYSQPYNEQFF. DNA of the CDR3: TGTGCCAGCAGTTACTCACAGCCCTACAATGAGCAGTTCTTC.

The chain combines TRBV19 with TRBJ1-2, with 9 bases identical to TRBD1. Trimming cost V 8 bases and J 4 bases; bases outside gene matches: 14. The CDR3 has 16 amino acids. CDR1 and CDR2 from the germline V gene are LNHDA and SQIVND (reference sequence). The CDR3 loop is CASRTGEGFKGYGYTF. The CDR3, as DNA: TGTGCCAGTCGGACAGGGGAAGGATTTAAGGGCTATGGCTACACCTTC.

The V gene is TRBV19, the J gene TRBJ2-1, with TRBD1 matching 8 bases. Germline V gene data show CDR1 as LNHDA and CDR2 as SQIVND (reference sequence). The CDR3 consists of 13 residues. Trimming removed 7 bases from V and 9 bases from J; junction bases left unmatched: 8. The CDR3: CASKDRAIREQFF. CDR3 bases: TGTGCCAGTAAGGACAGGGCAATACGTGAGCAGTTCTTC. The whole variable domain, remainder taken from reference TRBV19 and TRBJ2-1, is DGGITQSPKYLFRKEGQNVTLSCEQNLNHDAMYWYRQDPGQGLRLIYYSQIVNDFQKGDIAEGYSVSREKKESFPLTVTSAQKNPTAFYLCASKDRAIREQFFGPGTRLTVL.

This chain uses TRBV19 with TRBJ1-2; 10 nucleotides match TRBD1. The CDR3 totals 13 residues. The V gene end was trimmed by 7 bases and the J gene end by 5 bases; junction bases not matched to a gene: 4. CDR1 and CDR2 (germline): LNHDA, SQIVND (reference sequence). The CDR3 bases are TGTGCCAGTAATGCGGACAGGGGGTATGGCTACACCTTC. This translates into CASNADRGYGYTF.

The chain combines TRBV18 with TRBJ1-1; no reliable D call. Germline V gives CDR1 KGHSH, CDR2 LQKENI. With 2 bases removed from V and 3 bases from J, the gap between germline ends came to 7 bases. The CDR3 is 13 amino acids. In nucleotides, the CDR3 is TGTGCCAGCTCACCAGTGCGTTACACTGAAGCTTTCTTT. Amino acid sequence: CASSPVRYTEAFF.

The V and J genes are TRBV2 and TRBJ2-3, with a tentative D call TRBD2 (5 bases). This CDR3 comprises 16 residues. Germline values: CDR1 SNHLY, CDR2 FYNNEI. The ends were cut back, 0 bases at V and 3 bases at J, with 13 bases in the middle. The CDR3 reads CASSEAGGLSTDTQYF. The CDR3 region has the DNA TGTGCCAGCAGTGAAGCGGGCGGGCTGAGTACAGATACGCAGTATTTT.

The chain recombines TRBV5-8 with TRBJ2-5; 7 bases map to TRBD1. Germline V gene data show CDR1 as SGHTS and CDR2 as YDEGEE. J was trimmed by 5 bases and V by 4 bases; bases with no gene match: 5. This CDR3 is 13 amino acids long. The CDR3 loop is CASSPGQEETQYF. The CDR3 DNA sequence: TGTGCCAGCAGCCCCGGACAGGAGGAGACCCAGTACTTC.

This chain links TRBV30 with TRBJ2-7; the D gene is possibly TRBD1 (6 bases). The CDR3 has 13 residues. From germline, CDR1 is GTSNPN and CDR2 SVGIG (reference sequence). V dropped 5 bases and J dropped 6 bases, with 17 bases sitting between them. The CDR3 loop reads CAWVGDTFTEQYF. The CDR3 DNA reads TGTGCCTGGGTCGGGGACACCTTTACCGAGCAGTACTTC.

V usage is TRBV5-1 and J usage is TRBJ2-7; 10 bases are shared with TRBD1. V was pared by 3 bases and J by 2 bases, with 8 bases of the junction left unmatched. The germline gives CDR1 SGHRS, CDR2 YFSETQ. The CDR3 contains 16 residues. CDR3 nucleotide sequence: TGCGCCAGCAGCTCGAAGGGACAGGGGATACCCTACGAGCAGTACTTC. The encoded protein is CASSSKGQGIPYEQYF. The whole variable domain, filled in from reference TRBV5-1 and TRBJ2-7, reads KAGVTQTPRYLIKTRGQQVTLSCSPISGHRSVSWYQQTPGQGLQFLFEYFSETQRNKGNFPGRFSGRQFSNSRSEMNVSTLELGDSALYLCASSSKGQGIPYEQYFGPGTRLTVT.

J is TRBJ1-2 and V is TRBV12-3 or TRBV12-4; weak D call: TRBD1 (5 bases). The CDR3 is made up of 13 amino acids. The V end was cut by 7 bases, the J end by 3 bases, with 12 bases between. DNA for the CDR3: TGTGCCAGCACCACTGGGGGGTACTATGGCTACACCTTC. The encoded protein is CASTTGGYYGYTF.

As to this clone: In the same sample, other DNA sequences code for this CDR3. This chain links TRBV5-1 with TRBJ1-5; D is unresolved. Germline loops: CDR1 SGHRS, CDR2 YFSETQ. V gave up 0 bases and J gave up 0 bases, with 7 bases separating them. This CDR3 is 15 amino acids long. The DNA for the CDR3 is TGCGCCAGCAGCTTGGGTGGCATTAGCAATCAGCCCCAGCATTTT. This translates into CASSLGGISNQPQHF. The whole variable domain, remainder taken from reference TRBV5-1 and TRBJ1-5, is KAGVTQTPRYLIKTRGQQVTLSCSPISGHRSVSWYQQTPGQGLQFLFEYFSETQRNKGNFPGRFSGRQFSNSRSEMNVSTLELGDSALYLCASSLGGISNQPQHFGDGTRLSIL.

The rearrangement joins TRBV19 to TRBJ2-1; D unclear. The CDR3 has 17 residues. Germline V gives CDR1 LNHDA, CDR2 SQIVND (reference sequence). Deletions cut 8 bases from V and 6 bases from J, with 26 bases between. CDR3 loop: CASFPNAPGRVGNEQFF. The CDR3 DNA follows: TGTGCCAGTTTCCCCAATGCCCCGGGTAGAGTTGGCAATGAGCAGTTCTTC.

The CDR3 loop reads CATRQGSPAEQYF. The CDR3 nucleotides read TGTGCCACTAGACAGGGCTCCCCGGCCGAGCAGTACTTC. The chain employs TRBV19 and TRBJ2-7, with 7 bases that match TRBD1. Trimming took 10 bases from V and 6 from J; bases not matched to a gene: 12. CDR3 length equals 13 residues. CDR1 and CDR2 (germline): LNHDA, SQIVND (reference sequence).

V usage is TRBV6-5 and J usage is TRBJ1-4; no firm D call. Per the germline V gene, CDR1 is MNHEY and CDR2 is SVGAGI. The CDR3 runs to 13 residues. V was shortened by 3 bases and J by 3 bases, with 5 bases between the two germline ends. This CDR3 reads CASSYSSNEKLFF. CDR3 coding DNA: TGTGCCAGCAGTTATTCGTCTAATGAAAAACTGTTTTTT.

The V and J genes are TRBV5-4 and TRBJ2-7; D unresolved. The length of the CDR3 is 13 residues. V dropped 0 bases and J dropped 6 bases, with 10 bases sitting between them. The germline V gene has CDR1 SGHNT and CDR2 YYREEE (reference sequence). The CDR3 protein is CASSLVKTGEQYF. The DNA of the CDR3 is TGTGCCAGCAGCTTGGTGAAAACGGGCGAGCAGTACTTC.

This clone appeared a single time. The V call is TRBV10-3, the J call TRBJ1-1, with D hard to call. CDR3 size: 12 residues. CDR1 and CDR2 from the germline V gene are ENHRY and SYGVKD. V gave up 6 bases and J gave up 5 bases, with 10 bases separating them. The chain's CDR3 is CAISRPGTEAFF. The CDR3, as DNA: TGTGCCATCAGCCGGCCGGGTACTGAAGCTTTCTTT.